Below, one TCR beta chain is given with its context. V was pared by 6 bases and J by 4 bases, with 16 bases between. CDR3 length: 15 amino acids. Germline V gene data show CDR1 as MNHEY and CDR2 as SVGAGI. Here immunoSEQ multiplex PCR was the method, and the copy in TCRdb shows in-frame clones only, minus some. The sample contains 55,000 to 70,000 clones, around 86% of which appear only once. This sample was taken from a study of blood T cell repertoires in COVID-19. The sequence derives from a man between 65 and 80 years old with acute or convalescent COVID-19. J is TRBJ1-3 and V is TRBV6-5; D may be TRBD1 (6 bases). The sequenced sample was peripheral blood. The CDR3 protein is CASRLYGTTGNTIYF. CDR3 nucleotides: TGTGCCAGCAGGCTGTATGGGACAACGGGAAACACCATATATTTT.